This T cell receptor beta chain was found in a study of lymphopenia after photon versus proton radiotherapy. Study-wide results and caveats: Under photons, naive T cells and diversity fell while effector/memory populations rose. Post-nadir diversity loss with photons came from oligoclonal expansion, particularly CD8+ Temra cells.

Sequencing was performed with immunoSEQ multiplex PCR; in TCRdb, only in-frame clones are kept and a portion is missing. The sample carries approximately 65,000 clones, roughly 91% recorded once. The germline V and J ends were trimmed by 6 bases and 9 bases, with 12 bases remaining between them. This CDR3 has 11 residues. Germline V gene sequence: CDR1 SGHTA, CDR2 FQGNSA. About this clone itself: The antigen remains undetermined.

The sequence came from a woman in her 70s with pancreatic cancer. V usage is TRBV7-2 and J usage is TRBJ2-7; possible D gene TRBD1, 6 bases. The input for sequencing was peripheral blood, taken from a patient treated with photon-based radiotherapy. The CDR3 sequence is CASSPGAAQYF. DNA for the CDR3: TGTGCCAGCAGTCCAGGGGCGGCGCAGTACTTC.